A selection of T cell receptor beta chains follows, all from one sample in a study of T cell repertoires in cytomegalovirus infection. TCRdb itself ran the reads through MiXCR, one entry per CDR3 protein. The sample holds about 130,000 distinct CDR3 sequences, more than 7% seen once. Material: PBMCs. The receptors shown here come from a human donor in good health (CMV status not recorded). Some clones in this sample may be carry-over from other donors' samples. Both conserved end residues are part of each CDR3. The order of the fields is CDR3 protein, CDR3 DNA, J gene, V gene, D gene, clone size. A D gene is named only where the DNA matches it firmly. Not every row has a clone size; where given, it reads once, few, many or a size class.

CDR3aa: CASSPGSPLLADTQYF; CDR3nt: TGTGCCAGCAGTCCCGGGTCTCCACTCTTGGCAGATACGCAGTATTTT; j_gene: TRBJ2-3; v_gene: TRBV7-3; d_gene: NA; abundance: many
CDR3aa: CASSMAPGGDEKLFF; CDR3nt: TGTGCCAGTAGTATGGCCCCCGGCGGTGATGAAAAACTGTTTTTT; j_gene: TRBJ1-4; v_gene: TRBV19; d_gene: NA; abundance: many
CDR3aa: CSARGRLNTEAFF; CDR3nt: TGCAGTGCTAGAGGACGGTTGAACACTGAAGCTTTCTTT; j_gene: TRBJ1-1; v_gene: TRBV20-1; d_gene: NA; abundance: many
CDR3aa: CASTPLGDNQPQHF; CDR3nt: TGTGCCAGCACCCCTTTAGGGGACAATCAGCCCCAGCATTTT; j_gene: TRBJ1-5; v_gene: TRBV28; d_gene: NA; abundance: many
CDR3aa: CASSGTGGLRLELFF; CDR3nt: TGTGCCAGCAGTGGGACAGGGGGCTTACGGTTGGAACTGTTTTTT; j_gene: TRBJ1-4; v_gene: TRBV2; d_gene: TRBD1; abundance: few
CDR3aa: CASSPGQGRTQYF; CDR3nt: TGTGCCAGCAGCCCGGGACAGGGTAGGACCCAGTACTTC; j_gene: TRBJ2-5; v_gene: TRBV7-2; d_gene: TRBD1; abundance: many
CDR3aa: CASSYSTAPSYEQYF; CDR3nt: TGTGCCAGCAGTTACTCGACAGCTCCATCCTACGAGCAGTACTTC; j_gene: TRBJ2-7; v_gene: TRBV6-5; d_gene: NA; abundance: many
CDR3aa: CSARDPRISEKLFF; CDR3nt: TGCAGTGCTAGAGATCCCCGTATAAGTGAAAAACTGTTTTTT; j_gene: TRBJ1-4; v_gene: TRBV20-1; d_gene: NA; abundance: NA
CDR3aa: CASSPLTRRDTEAFF; CDR3nt: TGTGCCAGCAGCCCACTCACCCGGCGGGACACTGAAGCTTTCTTT; j_gene: TRBJ1-1; v_gene: TRBV5-6; d_gene: NA; abundance: many
CDR3aa: CASSIHLGFGQPQHF; CDR3nt: TGTGCCAGTAGTATACACCTGGGTTTCGGTCAGCCCCAGCATTTT; j_gene: TRBJ1-5; v_gene: TRBV19; d_gene: NA; abundance: many
CDR3aa: CASSPGLGRGNYEQYF; CDR3nt: TGTGCCAGCTCACCGGGACTAGGTCGAGGAAACTACGAGCAGTACTTC; j_gene: TRBJ2-7; v_gene: TRBV18; d_gene: TRBD2; abundance: few
CDR3aa: CASSLAGGAGRETQYF; CDR3nt: TGTGCCAGCAGCCTAGCGGGTGGGGCAGGGCGGGAGACCCAGTACTTC; j_gene: TRBJ2-5; v_gene: TRBV28; d_gene: TRBD2; abundance: many
CDR3aa: CASRSEFTEAFF; CDR3nt: TGTGCCAGCAGATCGGAGTTCACTGAAGCTTTCTTT; j_gene: TRBJ1-1; v_gene: TRBV28; d_gene: NA; abundance: NA
CDR3aa: CASSPPLGEAFF; CDR3nt: TGTGCCAGCAGCCCCCCCTTGGGGGAAGCTTTCTTT; j_gene: TRBJ1-1; v_gene: TRBV7-9; d_gene: NA; abundance: many
CDR3aa: CASSPSASVYNEQFF; CDR3nt: TGTGCCAGCAGCCCGTCGGCTAGCGTTTACAATGAGCAGTTCTTC; j_gene: TRBJ2-1; v_gene: TRBV6-5; d_gene: NA; abundance: few
CDR3aa: CASSNRQGVESPLHF; CDR3nt: TGTGCCAGCAGCAACCGACAGGGAGTAGAGTCACCCCTCCACTTT; j_gene: TRBJ1-6; v_gene: TRBV7-9; d_gene: TRBD1; abundance: many
CDR3aa: CSVVGGLGSTNEKLFF; CDR3nt: TGCAGCGTTGTTGGGGGTCTCGGTTCAACTAATGAAAAACTGTTTTTT; j_gene: TRBJ1-4; v_gene: TRBV29-1; d_gene: NA; abundance: many
CDR3aa: CASSLLTAMNTEAFF; CDR3nt: TGTGCCAGCAGCTTACTTACAGCTATGAACACTGAAGCTTTCTTT; j_gene: TRBJ1-1; v_gene: TRBV7-2; d_gene: NA; abundance: many
CDR3aa: CASSPGLRGGTEAFF; CDR3nt: TGTGCCAGCAGTCCGGGACTTAGAGGTGGTACTGAAGCTTTCTTT; j_gene: TRBJ1-1; v_gene: TRBV6-6; d_gene: NA; abundance: many
CDR3aa: CASSLEGVSLEAFF; CDR3nt: TGCGCCAGCAGCTTGGAAGGGGTTAGTCTTGAAGCTTTCTTT; j_gene: TRBJ1-1; v_gene: TRBV5-1; d_gene: NA; abundance: many
CDR3aa: CSVESRGGSYEQYF; CDR3nt: TGCAGCGTCGAATCCCGAGGGGGGTCCTACGAGCAGTACTTC; j_gene: TRBJ2-7; v_gene: TRBV29-1; d_gene: NA; abundance: many
CDR3aa: CASSSGTSAETQYF; CDR3nt: TGTGCCAGCAGCTCGGGGACTAGCGCGGAGACCCAGTACTTC; j_gene: TRBJ2-5; v_gene: TRBV7-2; d_gene: TRBD2; abundance: many
CDR3aa: CSQRTGYGYTF; CDR3nt: TGCAGCCAACGGACAGGCTATGGCTACACCTTC; j_gene: TRBJ1-2; v_gene: TRBV20-1; d_gene: TRBD1; abundance: NA
CDR3aa: CASSLNHIDTQYF; CDR3nt: TGTGCCAGCAGCTTAAACCACATCGATACGCAGTATTTT; j_gene: TRBJ2-3; v_gene: TRBV7-2; d_gene: NA; abundance: many
CDR3aa: CSARVAGGGQPQHF; CDR3nt: TGCAGTGCTAGAGTAGCCGGTGGGGGGCAGCCCCAGCATTTT; j_gene: TRBJ1-5; v_gene: TRBV20-1; d_gene: NA; abundance: NA
CDR3aa: CASQPDRVIGQPQHF; CDR3nt: TGTGCCAGCCAACCGGACAGGGTCATCGGTCAGCCCCAGCATTTT; j_gene: TRBJ1-5; v_gene: TRBV28; d_gene: TRBD1; abundance: many
CDR3aa: CASSPGTGSYGYTF; CDR3nt: TGTGCCAGCAGCCCGGGGACAGGGAGCTATGGCTACACCTTC; j_gene: TRBJ1-2; v_gene: TRBV7-3; d_gene: TRBD1; abundance: many
CDR3aa: CASSPRGQDNQPQHF; CDR3nt: TGTGCCAGCAGTCCCAGGGGGCAGGACAATCAGCCCCAGCATTTT; j_gene: TRBJ1-5; v_gene: TRBV2; d_gene: TRBD1; abundance: NA
CDR3aa: CASSPPGTPEAFF; CDR3nt: TGTGCCAGCAGTCCTCCGGGGACCCCTGAAGCTTTCTTT; j_gene: TRBJ1-1; v_gene: TRBV28; d_gene: NA; abundance: many
CDR3aa: CASSLRQIQETQYF; CDR3nt: TGTGCCAGCAGCTTACGTCAAATTCAAGAGACCCAGTACTTC; j_gene: TRBJ2-5; v_gene: TRBV7-2; d_gene: NA; abundance: many
CDR3aa: CASSLWGGQGDSYNEQFF; CDR3nt: TGTGCCAGCAGTTTATGGGGTGGGCAGGGGGACTCCTACAATGAGCAGTTCTTC; j_gene: TRBJ2-1; v_gene: TRBV28; d_gene: TRBD1; abundance: many
CDR3aa: CATSSPVGTGGFSGYTF; CDR3nt: TGTGCCACCAGCTCACCCGTAGGGACAGGGGGGTTTAGTGGCTACACCTTC; j_gene: TRBJ1-2; v_gene: TRBV15; d_gene: TRBD1; abundance: many
CDR3aa: CASRPRTGTATLGANVLTF; CDR3nt: TGTGCCAGCAGACCAAGGACAGGGACGGCGACTCTGGGGGCCAACGTCCTGACTTTC; j_gene: TRBJ2-6; v_gene: TRBV7-2; d_gene: TRBD1; abundance: NA
CDR3aa: CASSQGTGGYGYTF; CDR3nt: TGTGCCAGCAGCCAAGGGACAGGAGGCTATGGCTACACCTTC; j_gene: TRBJ1-2; v_gene: TRBV11-2; d_gene: TRBD1; abundance: many
CDR3aa: CSVPTTNSGGSDTQYF; CDR3nt: TGCAGCGTTCCTACCACTAATAGCGGGGGCTCAGATACGCAGTATTTT; j_gene: TRBJ2-3; v_gene: TRBV29-1; d_gene: TRBD2; abundance: many
CDR3aa: CASSQEARTYTEAFF; CDR3nt: TGTGCCAGCAGCCAAGAAGCCAGGACTTACACTGAAGCTTTCTTT; j_gene: TRBJ1-1; v_gene: TRBV4-2; d_gene: NA; abundance: many
CDR3aa: CSARASRGGEAFF; CDR3nt: TGCAGTGCTAGAGCATCCCGTGGAGGTGAAGCTTTCTTT; j_gene: TRBJ1-1; v_gene: TRBV20-1; d_gene: NA; abundance: many